These 5 T cell receptor beta chains were all obtained from the same sample, sequenced in a study of OX40 agonist ivuxolimab in advanced cancers. Assay: immunoSEQ multiplex PCR; the TCRdb copy retains only in-frame clones and omits some. Of roughly 97,000 clones listed, 80% to 90% were seen once; the top ten hold over 4.5%. The starting material was CD4+ or CD8+ T cells sorted from blood, obtained in a trial of the OX40 agonist ivuxolimab. Every receptor here comes from an adult with an advanced solid tumor such as melanoma, head and neck, liver or kidney cancer.

The genes are TRBV27 and TRBJ1-1; no clear D. Germline loops: CDR1 MNHEY, CDR2 SMNVEV (reference sequence). Deletions cut 1 base from V and 4 bases from J, with 7 bases between. This CDR3 contains 13 residues. The CDR3 here is CASSLFGFTEAFF. In nucleotides, the CDR3 is TGTGCCAGCAGTTTATTCGGATTCACTGAAGCTTTCTTT.

This rearrangement joins TRBV19 to TRBJ2-6; D uncertain. Trimming pared 4 bases from V and 1 base from J, leaving 8 bases between. Germline V CDR1 and CDR2: LNHDA, SQIVND (reference sequence). This CDR3 spans 15 amino acids. The CDR3 nucleotides are TGTGCCAGTAGTAGGGCCCAATCTGGGGCCAACGTCCTGACTTTC. This gives the protein CASSRAQSGANVLTF.

This chain links TRBV5-1 with TRBJ2-5, with D possibly TRBD1 on 5 matching bases. Looked up from germline, CDR1 is SGHRS and CDR2 is YFSETQ. The V end was cut by 3 bases, the J end by 5 bases, with 17 bases between. The CDR3 is 15 residues long. The CDR3 protein is CASSSQGSLTETQYF. DNA of the CDR3: TGCGCCAGCAGCTCGCAGGGAAGTTTGACGGAGACCCAGTACTTC.

The rearrangement uses TRBV11-2 and TRBJ2-5, with D tentatively TRBD1 (5 bases). CDR1 and CDR2 from the germline V gene are SGHAT and FQNNGV. The V end was cut by 3 bases, the J end by 4 bases, with 15 bases between. This CDR3 is built from 15 residues. CDR3 sequence (DNA): TGTGCCAGCAGCTTGAGTCCCACAGGTGTAGAGACCCAGTACTTC. Amino acid sequence: CASSLSPTGVETQYF.

The V and J genes are TRBV7-2 and TRBJ2-4; 12 bases align to TRBD2. This CDR3 has 19 residues. Germline lookup yields CDR1 SGHTA and CDR2 FQGNSA. V shed 5 bases, J shed 5 bases, and the junction held 16 bases outside the gene matches. CDR3: CASSRLGLAGWGDENIQYF. Written as DNA, the CDR3 is TGTGCCAGCAGCCGATTGGGACTAGCGGGTTGGGGAGATGAAAACATTCAGTACTTC.